Here is one T cell receptor (beta chain) with its context. The data were taken from a study of T-cell memory formation after mild COVID-19. Study-wide background: TCR clusters mostly belonged to single donors.

This CDR3 region has 14 residues. Looked up from germline, CDR1 is LNHNV and CDR2 is YYDKDF (reference sequence). V was pared by 8 bases and J by 3 bases, with 9 bases of the junction left unmatched. After 5'RACE with constant-segment primers, TCR alpha and TCR beta cDNA libraries carrying sample barcodes and UMIs were obtained. TCRdb ran MiXCR on the 5' RACE reads and lists one entry per CDR3 protein. The sample holds roughly 80,000 distinct CDR3 sequences, about 14% seen once. The V gene is TRBV15, the J gene TRBJ2-7, with TRBD2 identical over 8 bases. This TCR came from an adult woman who had mild COVID-19 (a few samples of this study predate the infection). Cell type and time point are not known. The sequenced sample consisted of PBMCs or a T cell subset sorted from them (not recorded which). CDR3: CATSGGIPNYEQYF. The DNA for the CDR3 is TGTGCCACCTCGGGGGGGATCCCGAACTACGAGCAGTACTTC.